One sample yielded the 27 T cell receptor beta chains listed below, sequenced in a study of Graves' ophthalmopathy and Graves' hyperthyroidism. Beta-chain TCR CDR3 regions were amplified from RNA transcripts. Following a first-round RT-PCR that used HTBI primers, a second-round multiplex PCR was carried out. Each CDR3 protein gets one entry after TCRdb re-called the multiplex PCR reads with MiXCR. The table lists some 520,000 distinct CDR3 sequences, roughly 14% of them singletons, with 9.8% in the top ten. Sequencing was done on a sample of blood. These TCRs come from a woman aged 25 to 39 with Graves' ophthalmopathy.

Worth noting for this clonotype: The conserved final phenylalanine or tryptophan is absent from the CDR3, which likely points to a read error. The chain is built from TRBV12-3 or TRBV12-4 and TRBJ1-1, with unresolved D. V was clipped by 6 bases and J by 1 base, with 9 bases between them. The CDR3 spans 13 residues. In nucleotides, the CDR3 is TGTGCCAGCAGCCCCAGGACGAACACTGAAGCTTTCGTT. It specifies CASSPRTNTEAFV.

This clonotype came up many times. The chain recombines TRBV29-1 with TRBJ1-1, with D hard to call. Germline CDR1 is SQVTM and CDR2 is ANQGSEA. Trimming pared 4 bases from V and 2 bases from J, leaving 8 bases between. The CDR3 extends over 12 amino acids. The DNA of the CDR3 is TGCAGCGTTGGGCAATTAAACACTGAAGCTTTCTTT. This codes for CSVGQLNTEAFF.

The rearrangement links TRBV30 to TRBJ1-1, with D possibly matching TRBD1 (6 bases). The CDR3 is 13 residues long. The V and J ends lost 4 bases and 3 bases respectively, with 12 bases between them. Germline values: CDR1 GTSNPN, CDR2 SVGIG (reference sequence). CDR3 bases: TGTGCCTGGAAAGGGGGGGAGTACACTGAAGCTTTCTTT. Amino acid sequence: CAWKGGEYTEAFF.

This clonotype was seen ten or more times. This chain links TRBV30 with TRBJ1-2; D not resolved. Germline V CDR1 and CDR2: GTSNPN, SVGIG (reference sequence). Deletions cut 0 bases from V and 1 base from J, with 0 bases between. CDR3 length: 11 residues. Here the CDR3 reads CAWSVNYGYTF. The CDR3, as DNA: TGTGCCTGGAGTGTTAACTATGGCTACACCTTC.

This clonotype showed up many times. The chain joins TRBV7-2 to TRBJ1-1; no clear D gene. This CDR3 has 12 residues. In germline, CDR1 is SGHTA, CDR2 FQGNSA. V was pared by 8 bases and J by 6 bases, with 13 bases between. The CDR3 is CASATRPPEAFF. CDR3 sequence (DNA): TGTGCCAGCGCTACCCGGCCCCCTGAAGCTTTCTTT.

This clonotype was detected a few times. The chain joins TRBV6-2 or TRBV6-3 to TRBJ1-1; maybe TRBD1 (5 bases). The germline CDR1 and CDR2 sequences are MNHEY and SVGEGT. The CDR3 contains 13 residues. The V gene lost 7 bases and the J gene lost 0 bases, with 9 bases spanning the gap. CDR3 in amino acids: CASILQVNTEAFF. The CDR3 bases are TGTGCCAGCATACTACAGGTGAACACTGAAGCTTTCTTT.

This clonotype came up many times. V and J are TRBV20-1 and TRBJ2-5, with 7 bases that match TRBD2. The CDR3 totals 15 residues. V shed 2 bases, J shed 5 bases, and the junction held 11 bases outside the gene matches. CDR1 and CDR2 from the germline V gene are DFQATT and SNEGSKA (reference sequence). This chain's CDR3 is CSARILSGEMETQYF. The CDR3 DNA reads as TGCAGTGCTAGAATCCTGAGCGGGGAAATGGAGACCCAGTACTTC.

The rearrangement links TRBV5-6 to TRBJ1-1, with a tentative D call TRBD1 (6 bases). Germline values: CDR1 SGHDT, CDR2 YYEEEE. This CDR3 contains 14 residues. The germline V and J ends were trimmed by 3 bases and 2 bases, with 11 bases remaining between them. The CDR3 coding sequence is TGTGCCAGCAGCTCGGGACAAATTAACACTGAAGCTTTCTTT. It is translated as CASSSGQINTEAFF.

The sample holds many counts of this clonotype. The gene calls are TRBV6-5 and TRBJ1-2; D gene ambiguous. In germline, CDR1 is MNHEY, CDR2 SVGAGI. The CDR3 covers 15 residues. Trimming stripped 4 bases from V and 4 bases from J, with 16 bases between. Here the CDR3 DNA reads TGTGCCAGCAGTTTCACCGACGGCGCAACCTATGGCTACACCTTC. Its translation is CASSFTDGATYGYTF.

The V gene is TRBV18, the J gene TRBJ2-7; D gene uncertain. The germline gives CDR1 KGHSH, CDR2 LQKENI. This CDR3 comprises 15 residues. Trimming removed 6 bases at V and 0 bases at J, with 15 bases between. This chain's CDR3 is CASSSSTDSSYEQYF. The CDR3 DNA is TGTGCCAGCTCCTCAAGCACGGATAGCTCCTACGAGCAGTACTTC.

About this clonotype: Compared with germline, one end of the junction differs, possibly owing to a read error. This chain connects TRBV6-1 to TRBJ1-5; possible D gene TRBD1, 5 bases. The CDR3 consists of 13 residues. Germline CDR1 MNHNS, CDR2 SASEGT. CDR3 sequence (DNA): TGTGCCAGCAGGGACACGGTAAATCAGCCTCAGCATTTT. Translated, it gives CASRDTVNQPQHF.

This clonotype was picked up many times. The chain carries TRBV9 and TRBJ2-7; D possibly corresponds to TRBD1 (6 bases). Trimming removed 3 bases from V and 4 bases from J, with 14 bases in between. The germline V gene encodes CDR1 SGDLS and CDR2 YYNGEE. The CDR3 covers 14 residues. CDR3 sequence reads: CASSAGDSRYEQYF. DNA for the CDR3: TGTGCCAGCAGCGCAGGGGATTCTAGGTACGAGCAGTACTTC.

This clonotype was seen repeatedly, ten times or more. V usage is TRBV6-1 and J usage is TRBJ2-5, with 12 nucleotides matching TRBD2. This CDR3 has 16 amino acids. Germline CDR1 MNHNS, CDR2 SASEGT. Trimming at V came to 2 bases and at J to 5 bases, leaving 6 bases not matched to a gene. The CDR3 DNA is TGTGCCAGCAGTGAACCTAGCGGGAGGGCCGGTGAGACCCAGTACTTC. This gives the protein CASSEPSGRAGETQYF.

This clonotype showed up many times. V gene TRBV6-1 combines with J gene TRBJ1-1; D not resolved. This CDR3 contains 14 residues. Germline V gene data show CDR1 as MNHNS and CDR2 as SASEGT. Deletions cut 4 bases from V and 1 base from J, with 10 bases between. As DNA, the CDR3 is TGTGCCAGCAGTGCGATTGGTAGGAACACTGAAGCTTTCTTT. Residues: CASSAIGRNTEAFF.

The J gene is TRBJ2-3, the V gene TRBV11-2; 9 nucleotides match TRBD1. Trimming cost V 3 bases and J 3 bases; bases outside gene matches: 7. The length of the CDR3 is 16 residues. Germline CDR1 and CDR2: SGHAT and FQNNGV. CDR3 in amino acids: CASSFRQGVGTDTQYF. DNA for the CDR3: TGTGCCAGCAGCTTCCGACAGGGGGTAGGAACAGATACGCAGTATTTT.

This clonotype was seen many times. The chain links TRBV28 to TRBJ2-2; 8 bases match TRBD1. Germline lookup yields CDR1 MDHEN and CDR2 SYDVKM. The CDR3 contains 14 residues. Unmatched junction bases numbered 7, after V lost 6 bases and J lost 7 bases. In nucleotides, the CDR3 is TGTGCCAGCAGGAGGACAGGGCGGGACGGGGAGCTGTTTTTT. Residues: CASRRTGRDGELFF.

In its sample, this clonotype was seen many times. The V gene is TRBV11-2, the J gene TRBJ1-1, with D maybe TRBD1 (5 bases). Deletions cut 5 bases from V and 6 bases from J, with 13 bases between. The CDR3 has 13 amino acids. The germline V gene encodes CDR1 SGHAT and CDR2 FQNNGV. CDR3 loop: CASSLGRDAEAFF. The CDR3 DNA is TGTGCCAGCAGCCTTGGCAGGGACGCTGAAGCTTTCTTT.

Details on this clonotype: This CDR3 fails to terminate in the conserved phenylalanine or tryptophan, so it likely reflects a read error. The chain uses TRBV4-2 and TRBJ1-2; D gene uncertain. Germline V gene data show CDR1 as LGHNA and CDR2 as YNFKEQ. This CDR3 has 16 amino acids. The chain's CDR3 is CASGQEHREANYSYTV. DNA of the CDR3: TGTGCCAGCGGCCAAGAGCACCGGGAAGCTAACTATAGCTACACCGTC.

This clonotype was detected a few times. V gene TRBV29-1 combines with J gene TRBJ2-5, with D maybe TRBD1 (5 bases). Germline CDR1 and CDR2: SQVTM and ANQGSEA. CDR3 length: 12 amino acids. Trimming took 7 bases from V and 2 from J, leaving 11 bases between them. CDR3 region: CSARTIQETQYF. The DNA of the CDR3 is TGCAGCGCCCGGACAATTCAAGAGACCCAGTACTTC.

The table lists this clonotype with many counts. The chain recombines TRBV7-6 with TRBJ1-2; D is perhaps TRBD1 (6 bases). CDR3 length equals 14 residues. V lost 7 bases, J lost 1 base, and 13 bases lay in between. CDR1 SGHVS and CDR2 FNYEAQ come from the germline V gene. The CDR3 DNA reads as TGTGCCAGCACCCCCTGGGGGCTTAACTATGGCTACACCTTC. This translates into CASTPWGLNYGYTF.

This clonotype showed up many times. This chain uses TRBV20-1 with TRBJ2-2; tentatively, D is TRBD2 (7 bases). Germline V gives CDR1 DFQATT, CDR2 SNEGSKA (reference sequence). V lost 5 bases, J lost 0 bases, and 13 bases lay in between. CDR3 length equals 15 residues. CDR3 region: CSAWGGTSNTGELFF. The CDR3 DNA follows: TGCAGTGCTTGGGGAGGGACATCGAACACCGGGGAGCTGTTTTTT.

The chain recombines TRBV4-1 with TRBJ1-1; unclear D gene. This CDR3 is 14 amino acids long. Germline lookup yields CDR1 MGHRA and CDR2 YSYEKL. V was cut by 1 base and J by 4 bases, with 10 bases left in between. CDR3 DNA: TGCGCCAGCAGCCAAGGGCCGGGTACCACTGAAGCTTTCTTT. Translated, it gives CASSQGPGTTEAFF.

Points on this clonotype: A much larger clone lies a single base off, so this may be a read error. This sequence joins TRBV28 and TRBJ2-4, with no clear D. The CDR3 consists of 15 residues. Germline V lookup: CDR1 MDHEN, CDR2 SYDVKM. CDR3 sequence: CASSGRGLAKDIQYF. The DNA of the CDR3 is TGTGCCAGCAGCGGGCGTGGGTTAGCCAAAGACATTCAGTACTTC. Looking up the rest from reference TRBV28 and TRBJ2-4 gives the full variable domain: DVKVTQSSRYLVKRTGEKVFLECVQDMDHENMFWYRQDPGLGLRLIYFSYDVKMKEKGDIPEGYSVSREKKERFSLILESASTNQTSMYLCASSGRGLAKDIQYFGAGTRLSVL.

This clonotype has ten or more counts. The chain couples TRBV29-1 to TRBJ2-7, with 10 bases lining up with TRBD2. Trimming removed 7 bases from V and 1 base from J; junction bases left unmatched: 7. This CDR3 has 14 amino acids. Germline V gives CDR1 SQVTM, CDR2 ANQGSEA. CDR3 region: CSAGGLAASYEQYF. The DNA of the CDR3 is TGCAGCGCTGGAGGACTAGCGGCGTCCTACGAGCAGTACTTC.

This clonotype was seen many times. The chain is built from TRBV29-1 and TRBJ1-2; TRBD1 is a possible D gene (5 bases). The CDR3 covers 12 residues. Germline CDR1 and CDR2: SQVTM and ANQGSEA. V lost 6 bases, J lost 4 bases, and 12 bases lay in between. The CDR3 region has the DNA TGCAGCGTGGTTACAGGTTCCTATGGCTACACCTTC. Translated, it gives CSVVTGSYGYTF. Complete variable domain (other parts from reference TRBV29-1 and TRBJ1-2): SAVISQKPSRDICQRGTSLTIQCQVDSQVTMMFWYRQQPGQSLTLIATANQGSEATYESGFVIDKFPISRPNLTFSTLTVSNMSPEDSSIYLCSVVTGSYGYTFGSGTRLTVV.

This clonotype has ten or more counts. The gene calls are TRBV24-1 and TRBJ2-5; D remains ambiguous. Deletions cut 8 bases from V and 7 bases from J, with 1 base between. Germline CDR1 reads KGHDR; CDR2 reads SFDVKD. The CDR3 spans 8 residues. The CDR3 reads CATTTQYF. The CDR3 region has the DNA TGTGCCACCACGACCCAGTACTTC.

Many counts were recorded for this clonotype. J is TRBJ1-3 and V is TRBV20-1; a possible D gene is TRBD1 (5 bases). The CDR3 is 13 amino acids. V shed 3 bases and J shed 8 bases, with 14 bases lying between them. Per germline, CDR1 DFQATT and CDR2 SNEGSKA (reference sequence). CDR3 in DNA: TGCAGTGCTAGGAAGCGCAGGGCGGACACCATATATTTT. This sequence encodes CSARKRRADTIYF.